One and the same sample provided the 30 T cell receptor beta chains below, sequenced in a study of blood T cell repertoires in COVID-19 (dated by TCRdb to the early 2020s). To prepare the library, the immunoSEQ multiplex PCR assay was applied. TCRdb carries this immuneACCESS record with in-frame sequences only. Its versions omit some clonotypes, under half of them owing to an unresolved V gene in the studies checked, with the rest unexplained. The sample yields around 69,000 clones; roughly 81% were counted once. 20% to 25% of the sample is held by the ten biggest clonotypes. Material: peripheral blood. These TCRs come from a woman in her 70s with acute or convalescent COVID-19.

This chain links TRBV7-6 with TRBJ1-6; 7 bases are shared with TRBD1. Per the germline V gene, CDR1 is SGHVS and CDR2 is FNYEAQ. The V and J ends lost 2 bases and 7 bases, in that order; junction bases with no gene match: 5. The length of the CDR3 is 15 residues. The CDR3 region has the DNA TGTGCCAGCAGCTTACAGGGGGTCGGGAATTCACCCCTCCACTTT. Its protein product is CASSLQGVGNSPLHF.

The chain is built from TRBV11-2 and TRBJ2-1; 7 nucleotides agree with TRBD2. CDR3 length: 13 amino acids. With V trimmed by 2 bases and J by 7 bases, 2 bases remained unmatched. Germline assignment: CDR1 SGHAT and CDR2 FQNNGV. The CDR3 region is CASSLSGVNEQFF. The CDR3 DNA reads TGTGCCAGCAGCTTAAGCGGGGTTAATGAGCAGTTCTTC.

In this sample, this clone turned up many times. V usage is TRBV5-6 and J usage is TRBJ1-5, with 12 bases fitting TRBD1. CDR1 and CDR2 (germline): SGHDT, YYEEEE. This CDR3 contains 15 residues. J was trimmed by 7 bases and V by 4 bases; bases with no gene match: 6. The DNA for the CDR3 is TGTGCCAGCAGCGTCCGGGACAGGGGGCTGCAGCCCCAGCATTTT. Protein sequence: CASSVRDRGLQPQHF.

The V call is TRBV5-5, the J call TRBJ2-6, with 7 bases aligning to TRBD1. V lost 5 bases to trimming and J lost 0 bases; unmatched junction nucleotides: 11. Germline values: CDR1 SGHKS, CDR2 YYEKEE (reference sequence). This CDR3 contains 18 residues. The CDR3 loop is CASSYHRGPLSGANVLTF. Written as DNA, the CDR3 is TGTGCCAGCAGTTATCACAGGGGTCCCCTCTCTGGGGCCAACGTCCTGACTTTC. The full variable domain, in which reference TRBV5-5 and TRBJ2-6 provide the parts outside the CDR3, is DAGVTQSPTHLIKTRGQQVTLRCSPISGHKSVSWYQQVLGQGPQFIFQYYEKEERGRGNFPDRFSARQFPNYSSELNVNALLLGDSALYLCASSYHRGPLSGANVLTFGAGSRLTVL.

The chain uses TRBV5-5 and TRBJ1-2; D is uncertain. The germline V and J ends were trimmed by 0 bases and 7 bases, with 7 bases remaining between them. Germline V CDR1 and CDR2: SGHKS, YYEKEE (reference sequence). The CDR3 is made up of 12 amino acids. CDR3 nucleotides: TGTGCCAGCAGCTTGGACGGGATTGGCTACACCTTC. Translation gives CASSLDGIGYTF.

The chain carries TRBV6-5 and TRBJ1-3; the match to TRBD1 covers 8 bases. Germline V gives CDR1 MNHEY, CDR2 SVGAGI. This CDR3 spans 13 amino acids. The V gene end was trimmed by 11 bases and the J gene end by 4 bases; junction bases not matched to a gene: 7. For the CDR3, the DNA is TGTGCCGCCGGACAGGGTGTCGGAAACACCATATATTTT. Translation: CAAGQGVGNTIYF.

This chain connects TRBV4-2 to TRBJ1-2; the D gene is possibly TRBD1 (5 bases). The CDR3 is made up of 16 amino acids. Trimming removed 0 bases from V and 7 bases from J, with 18 bases in between. Per the germline V gene, CDR1 is LGHNA and CDR2 is YNFKEQ. CDR3 sequence reads: CASSQDRNRREGGYTF. As DNA, the CDR3 is TGTGCCAGCAGCCAAGATAGGAACCGCAGGGAAGGTGGCTACACCTTC.

This sequence joins TRBV15 and TRBJ2-5, with 7 bases that match TRBD1. The junction had 3 bases not matched to a gene; V was cut back by 1 base and J by 4 bases. The CDR3 consists of 14 residues. CDR1 is LNHNV, CDR2 YYDKDF, per germline (reference sequence). CDR3 nucleotide sequence: TGTGCCACCAGCAGAGCCGGACAGGCAGAGACCCAGTACTTC. Translating it yields CATSRAGQAETQYF.

J is TRBJ2-7 and V is TRBV10-3; D is perhaps TRBD1 (5 bases). Germline assignment: CDR1 ENHRY and CDR2 SYGVKD. Trimming left V 3 bases short and J 0 bases short, with 12 bases between. CDR3 size: 15 residues. CDR3 bases: TGTGCCATCAGTGAAGAGACCGACAGCTCCTACGAGCAGTACTTC. It codes for CAISEETDSSYEQYF.

The V gene is TRBV7-3, the J gene TRBJ2-1, with 11 bases identical to TRBD2. Losses at the gene ends were 4 bases for V and 7 bases for J; bases not matched to a gene: 6. Per germline, CDR1 SGHTA and CDR2 FQGTGA. This CDR3 has 15 residues. The DNA for the CDR3 is TGTGCCAGCAGCTCCCGACTAGCGGGATATAATGAGCAGTTCTTC. Translation: CASSSRLAGYNEQFF.

This clone came up once. The chain couples TRBV5-1 to TRBJ2-1; TRBD2 matches 7 bases. V was clipped by 3 bases and J by 0 bases; unmatched bases: 15. In germline, CDR1 is SGHRS, CDR2 YFSETQ. The CDR3 has 19 amino acids. The CDR3: CASSSAISAGATSYNEQFF. The CDR3 DNA follows: TGCGCCAGCAGCTCCGCTATCTCGGCGGGAGCTACCTCCTACAATGAGCAGTTCTTC.

With respect to this clone: Relative to the germline gene, one junction end is altered; a read error may explain this. This chain connects TRBV27 to TRBJ2-1, with TRBD2 matching 7 bases. Per the germline V gene, CDR1 is MNHEY and CDR2 is SMNVEV (reference sequence). CDR3 size: 16 residues. Here the CDR3 DNA reads TGTGTCAGCAGTTTATTCCCTAGCGGAGTGGGGAATGAGCAGTTCTTC. Translation: CVSSLFPSGVGNEQFF.

For the CDR3, the DNA is TGTGCCAGCAGCTCTAGCGGGAGAGCAGATACGCAGTATTTT. Amino acid sequence: CASSSSGRADTQYF. The chain uses TRBV6-4 and TRBJ2-3, with 10 bases that match TRBD2. V was pared by 6 bases and J by 4 bases, with 4 bases of the junction left unmatched. CDR3 length: 14 residues. Germline V gives CDR1 MRHNA, CDR2 SNTAGT.

The chain recombines TRBV4-1 with TRBJ1-5, with D possibly being TRBD1 (6 bases). Trimming shortened V by 4 bases and J by 3 bases, and 10 bases separated the two germline ends. Per germline, CDR1 MGHRA and CDR2 YSYEKL. CDR3 size: 14 residues. DNA for the CDR3: TGCGCCAGCAGCCTCGGACAGCCCAATCAGCCCCAGCATTTT. Protein: CASSLGQPNQPQHF.

This chain uses TRBV4-2 with TRBJ2-2, with D maybe TRBD2 (6 bases). CDR1 is LGHNA and CDR2 is YNFKEQ in the germline V gene. There are 15 residues in the CDR3. Trimming pared 0 bases from V and 6 bases from J, leaving 11 bases between. The CDR3 sequence is CASSQERRASGELFF. The CDR3 coding sequence is TGTGCCAGCAGCCAAGAAAGGAGGGCATCCGGGGAGCTGTTTTTT.

The chain employs TRBV7-6 and TRBJ2-3, with D unclear. The V gene lost 4 bases and the J gene lost 2 bases, with 7 bases spanning the gap. The CDR3 contains 13 residues. Germline CDR1 is SGHVS and CDR2 is FNYEAQ. The CDR3 DNA reads as TGTGCCAGCAGCTCCACTAACACAGATACGCAGTATTTT. It yields the protein CASSSTNTDTQYF.

This chain uses TRBV27 with TRBJ2-6; no clear D gene. Trimming left V 0 bases short and J 0 bases short, with 12 bases between. Germline V gene sequence: CDR1 MNHEY, CDR2 SMNVEV (reference sequence). This CDR3 region has 18 residues. The CDR3 reads CASSLSPGSFSGANVLTF. In DNA form, the CDR3 reads TGTGCCAGCAGTTTATCGCCAGGTTCTTTCTCTGGGGCCAACGTCCTGACTTTC.

The V and J genes are TRBV6-5 and TRBJ1-2; 9 bases fit TRBD1. CDR3 length: 14 amino acids. The J segment lost 8 bases and the V segment lost 0 bases, leaving 4 bases of the junction unmatched. CDR1 MNHEY and CDR2 SVGAGI come from the germline V gene. The CDR3 bases are TGTGCCAGCAGTTACTCAGGACAGGGGCGAGGCTACACCTTC. Protein: CASSYSGQGRGYTF.

Concerning this clone: At one end, the junction sequence differs from germline, possibly due to a read error. The V and J genes are TRBV7-7 and TRBJ2-7; D might be TRBD1 (5 bases). Per germline, CDR1 SSHAT and CDR2 FNYEAQ (reference sequence). This CDR3 comprises 15 residues. DNA for the CDR3: TGTGCTAGCAGCTGGATTAGGGGAAGTGTGGAGGAGCAGTACTTC. Its translation: CASSWIRGSVEEQYF.

V usage is TRBV7-3 and J usage is TRBJ2-3; TRBD2 aligns across 8 bases. Trimming cost V 2 bases and J 2 bases; bases outside gene matches: 6. The CDR3 runs 16 residues. Germline lookup yields CDR1 SGHTA and CDR2 FQGTGA. The chain's CDR3 is CASSLWSSGYTDTQYF. The CDR3 DNA sequence: TGTGCCAGCAGCTTATGGTCTAGCGGGTACACAGATACGCAGTATTTT.

The chain has TRBV7-8 and TRBJ1-1; 8 bases are a match to TRBD1. The V gene's germline CDR1 is SGHVS and CDR2 FQNEAQ. This CDR3 comprises 14 residues. V lost 5 bases to trimming and J lost 2 bases; unmatched junction nucleotides: 4. DNA for the CDR3: TGTGCCAGCAGCCCAGGGGGCACCAACACTGAAGCTTTCTTT. Protein product: CASSPGGTNTEAFF.

The CDR3 region is CASSLIGTGASGNTIYF. DNA of the CDR3: TGTGCCAGCAGCCTGATTGGGACAGGGGCATCCGGAAACACCATATATTTT. This chain joins TRBV7-9 and TRBJ1-3; 10 nucleotides agree with TRBD1. CDR1 and CDR2 (germline): SEHNR, FQNEAQ (reference sequence). The CDR3 is 17 amino acids. Trimming took 5 bases from V and 4 from J; bases not matched to a gene: 11.

This clone was seen a single time. The chain is built from TRBV19 and TRBJ1-2; 7 nucleotides match TRBD1. Trimming cost V 4 bases and J 4 bases; bases outside gene matches: 6. Germline V gene sequence: CDR1 LNHDA, CDR2 SQIVND (reference sequence). The CDR3 consists of 14 residues. The CDR3 spells CASSTSDRIYGYTF. In DNA form, the CDR3 reads TGTGCCAGTAGTACGTCGGACAGGATCTATGGCTACACCTTC. Looking up the rest from reference TRBV19 and TRBJ1-2 gives the full variable domain: DGGITQSPKYLFRKEGQNVTLSCEQNLNHDAMYWYRQDPGQGLRLIYYSQIVNDFQKGDIAEGYSVSREKKESFPLTVTSAQKNPTAFYLCASSTSDRIYGYTFGSGTRLTVV.

J is TRBJ2-1 and V is TRBV27; no clear D gene. Germline loops: CDR1 MNHEY, CDR2 SMNVEV (reference sequence). The length of the CDR3 is 14 residues. Trimming pared 4 bases from V and 9 bases from J, leaving 16 bases between. CDR3 amino acids: CASSSNPRGGEQFF. In DNA form, the CDR3 reads TGTGCCAGCAGTTCAAACCCTAGAGGCGGTGAGCAGTTCTTC.

This clone has just one count. The rearrangement links TRBV4-1 to TRBJ2-5; 9 bases map to TRBD1. Germline V gene sequence: CDR1 MGHRA, CDR2 YSYEKL. The V gene end was trimmed by 0 bases and the J gene end by 6 bases; junction bases not matched to a gene: 8. CDR3 length: 16 amino acids. The CDR3 here is CASSQDLGQGPKTQYF. DNA for the CDR3: TGCGCCAGCAGCCAAGATTTAGGACAGGGGCCGAAGACCCAGTACTTC.

This clone came up a few times. V gene TRBV5-1 combines with J gene TRBJ2-7; 11 bases line up with TRBD1. The CDR3 sequence is 14 residues long. V trimming: 5 bases; J trimming: 3 bases; junction bases outside the gene matches: 4. Germline values: CDR1 SGHRS, CDR2 YFSETQ. The CDR3 protein is CASRQGTGGYEQYF. CDR3 nucleotides: TGCGCCAGCAGGCAAGGGACAGGGGGCTACGAGCAGTACTTC. Based on the CDR3 plus reference TRBV5-1 and TRBJ2-7, the full variable domain is KAGVTQTPRYLIKTRGQQVTLSCSPISGHRSVSWYQQTPGQGLQFLFEYFSETQRNKGNFPGRFSGRQFSNSRSEMNVSTLELGDSALYLCASRQGTGGYEQYFGPGTRLTVT.

To note about this clone: One end of the junction is discordant with germline, which a read error may explain. The CDR3 loop is CITGGQTETQYF. The CDR3 nucleotides are TGTATAACTGGAGGCCAGACGGAGACCCAGTACTTC. The chain carries TRBV29-1 and TRBJ2-5, with a tentative D call TRBD2 (5 bases). Germline loops: CDR1 SQVTM, CDR2 ANQGSEA. The CDR3 is 12 amino acids.

The chain links TRBV18 to TRBJ2-1, with TRBD2 identical over 14 bases. The CDR3 has 17 residues. Per germline, CDR1 KGHSH and CDR2 LQKENI. The V gene end was trimmed by 6 bases and the J gene end by 4 bases; junction bases not matched to a gene: 8. The CDR3 DNA reads as TGTGCCAGCTCCCCGAGACTAGCGGGAGGGTCTTACAATGAGCAGTTCTTC. Translating gives CASSPRLAGGSYNEQFF.

The chain links TRBV30 to TRBJ1-5; no definite D call. The CDR3 is made up of 13 amino acids. The germline V gene has CDR1 GTSNPN and CDR2 SVGIG (reference sequence). V lost 7 bases to trimming and J lost 3 bases, with 13 bases between them. The CDR3 DNA reads as TGTGCCTCTTTTCCCAGCGCCAATCAGCCCCAGCATTTT. It encodes CASFPSANQPQHF.

The chain recombines TRBV19 with TRBJ2-7; D is possibly TRBD1 (6 bases). Trimming left V 1 base short and J 0 bases short, with 10 bases between. The CDR3 has 15 amino acids. The V gene's germline CDR1 is LNHDA and CDR2 SQIVND (reference sequence). The CDR3 bases are TGTGCCAGTAGTATAGCCGGGACAAGCTCCTACGAGCAGTACTTC. This gives the protein CASSIAGTSSYEQYF.